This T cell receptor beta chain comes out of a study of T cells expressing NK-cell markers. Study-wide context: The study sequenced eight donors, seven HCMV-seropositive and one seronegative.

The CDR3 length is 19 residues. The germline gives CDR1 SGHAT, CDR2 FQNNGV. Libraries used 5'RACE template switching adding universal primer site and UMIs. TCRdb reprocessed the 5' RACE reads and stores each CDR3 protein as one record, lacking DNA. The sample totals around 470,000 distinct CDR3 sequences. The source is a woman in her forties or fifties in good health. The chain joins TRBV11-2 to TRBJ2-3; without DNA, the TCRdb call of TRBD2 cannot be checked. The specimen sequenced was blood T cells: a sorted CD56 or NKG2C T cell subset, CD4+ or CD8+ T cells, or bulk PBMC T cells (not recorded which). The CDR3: CASSWPTAGGPSSTDTQYF. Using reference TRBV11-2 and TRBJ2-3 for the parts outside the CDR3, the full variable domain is EAGVAQSPRYKIIEKRQSVAFWCNPISGHATLYWYQQILGQGPKLLIQFQNNGVVDDSQLPKDRFSAERLKGVDSTLKIQPAKLEDSAVYLCASSWPTAGGPSSTDTQYFGPGTRLTVL.